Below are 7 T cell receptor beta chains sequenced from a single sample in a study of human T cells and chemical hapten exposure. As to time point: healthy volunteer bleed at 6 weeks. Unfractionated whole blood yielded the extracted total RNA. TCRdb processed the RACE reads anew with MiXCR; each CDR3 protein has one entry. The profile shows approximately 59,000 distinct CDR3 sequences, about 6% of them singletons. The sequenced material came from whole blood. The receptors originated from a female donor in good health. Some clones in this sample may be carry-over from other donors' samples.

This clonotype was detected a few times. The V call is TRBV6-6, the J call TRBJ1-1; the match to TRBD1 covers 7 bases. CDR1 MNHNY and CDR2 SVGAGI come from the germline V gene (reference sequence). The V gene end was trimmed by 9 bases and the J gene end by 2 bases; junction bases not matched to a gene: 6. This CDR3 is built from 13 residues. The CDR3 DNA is TGTGCCAGTACGACAGGGCTTAACACTGAAGCTTTCTTT. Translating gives CASTTGLNTEAFF.

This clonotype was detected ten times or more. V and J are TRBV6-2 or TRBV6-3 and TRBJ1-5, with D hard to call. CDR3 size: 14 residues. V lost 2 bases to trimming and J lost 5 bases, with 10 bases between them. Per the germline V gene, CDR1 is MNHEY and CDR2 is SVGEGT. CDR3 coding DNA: TGTGCCAGCAGTTACACACAGACCCATCAGCCCCAGCATTTT. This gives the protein CASSYTQTHQPQHF.

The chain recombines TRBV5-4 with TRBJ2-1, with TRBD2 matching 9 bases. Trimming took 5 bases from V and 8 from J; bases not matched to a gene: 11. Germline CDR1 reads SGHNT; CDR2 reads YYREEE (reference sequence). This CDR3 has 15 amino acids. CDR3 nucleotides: TGTGCCAGCAGTAGAGGGAATAGCGGGAGAGATGAGCAGTTCTTC. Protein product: CASSRGNSGRDEQFF.

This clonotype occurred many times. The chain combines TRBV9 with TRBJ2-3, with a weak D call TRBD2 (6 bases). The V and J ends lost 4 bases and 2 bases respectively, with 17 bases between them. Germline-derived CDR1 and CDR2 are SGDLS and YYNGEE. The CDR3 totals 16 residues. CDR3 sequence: CASSPSREPNTDTQYF. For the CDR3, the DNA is TGTGCCAGCAGCCCTTCTCGGGAGCCTAACACAGATACGCAGTATTTT.

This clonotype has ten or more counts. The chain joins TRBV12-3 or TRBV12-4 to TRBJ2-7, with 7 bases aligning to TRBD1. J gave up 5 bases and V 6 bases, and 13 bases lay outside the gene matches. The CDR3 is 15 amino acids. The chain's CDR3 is CASRLRLAGGDEQYF. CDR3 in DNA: TGTGCCAGCAGGCTCAGATTAGCAGGGGGTGACGAGCAGTACTTC.

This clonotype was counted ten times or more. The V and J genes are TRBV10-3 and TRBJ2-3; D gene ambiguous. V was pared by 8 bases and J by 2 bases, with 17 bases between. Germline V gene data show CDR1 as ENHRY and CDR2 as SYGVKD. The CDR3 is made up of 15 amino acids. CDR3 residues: CAIATELGPTDTQYF. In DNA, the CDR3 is TGTGCCATCGCTACGGAGCTCGGCCCCACAGATACGCAGTATTTT.

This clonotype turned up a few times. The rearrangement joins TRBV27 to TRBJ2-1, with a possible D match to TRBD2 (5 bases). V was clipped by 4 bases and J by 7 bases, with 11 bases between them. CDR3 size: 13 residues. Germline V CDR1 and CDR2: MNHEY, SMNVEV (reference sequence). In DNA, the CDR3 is TGTGCCAGCAGTTCAATACTAGTGAATGAGCAGTTCTTC. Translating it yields CASSSILVNEQFF.